Listed below are T cell receptor beta chains from one sample, sequenced in a study of blood T cell repertoires in COVID-19. Profiled with immunoSEQ multiplex PCR; TCRdb holds only in-frame clones, not every one. The profile shows 150,000 to 200,000 clones, almost 85% of them singletons. The sequencing sample was made of peripheral blood. Source of these receptors: a human donor with acute or convalescent COVID-19. The donor label of this sample is uncertain. Both conserved end residues are part of each CDR3. The D gene is left open where the match is weak. Clone sizes are given selectively: once, few, many, or a class where the clone is expanded.

>TRBJ2-7|NA|TRBV5-6|NA
CASSSPTAGGAYEQYF
TGTGCCAGCAGCTCCCCAACGGCCGGCGGGGCCTACGAGCAGTACTTC
>TRBJ2-2|NA|TRBV7-3|NA
CASSLSLSTGELFF
TGTGCCAGCAGCTTATCCCTTAGCACCGGGGAGCTGTTTTTT
>TRBJ1-4|NA|TRBV27|TRBD1
CAARGFYSEKLFF
TGTGCCGCCAGGGGGTTTTATTCGGAAAAACTGTTTTTT
>TRBJ1-3|NA|TRBV7-2|NA
CASSPYSGNTIYF
TGTGCCAGCAGTCCCTACTCTGGAAACACCATATATTTT
>TRBJ1-1|NA|TRBV9|NA
CASSLREGEGTEAFF
TGTGCCAGCAGCCTCAGGGAGGGGGAGGGCACTGAAGCTTTCTTT
>TRBJ2-4|NA|TRBV7-9|TRBD1
CASSNRGTFQYF
TGTGCCAGCAGCAACAGGGGGACCTTTCAGTACTTC
>TRBJ1-5|NA|TRBV6-1|NA
CASSEPGQGRGQPQHF
TGTGCCAGCAGTGAACCGGGCCAGGGAAGGGGGCAGCCCCAGCATTTT
>TRBJ1-1|few|TRBV6-6|TRBD1
CASSYSGGDTEAFF
TGTGCCAGCAGTTACTCAGGGGGCGACACTGAAGCTTTCTTT
>TRBJ1-2|NA|TRBV11-2|TRBD1
CASSTPSGGYGYTF
TGTGCCAGCAGCACTCCCTCAGGGGGTTATGGCTACACCTTC
>TRBJ2-7|NA|TRBV19|NA
CASSAGRGYEQYF
TGTGCCAGTAGTGCCGGGAGAGGATACGAGCAGTACTTC
>TRBJ2-1|NA|TRBV19|TRBD1
CATSRDRNRNEQFF
TGTGCCACATCACGGGACAGGAATCGGAATGAGCAGTTCTTC
>TRBJ1-5|NA|TRBV6-5|NA
CASNRNSNQPQHF
TGTGCCAGTAACAGGAATAGCAATCAGCCCCAGCATTTT
>TRBJ1-5|NA|TRBV6-2/TRBV6-3|TRBD1
CASSRDSRNQPQHF
TGTGCCAGCAGTCGGGACAGCCGCAATCAGCCCCAGCATTTT
>TRBJ1-5|NA|TRBV7-6|TRBD1
CASSLGRGDQPQHF
TGTGCCAGCAGCTTAGGCAGGGGGGATCAGCCCCAGCATTTT
>TRBJ1-1|NA|TRBV12-5|NA
CASGFNEERAFF
TGTGCTAGTGGTTTCAACGAGGAGCGCGCTTTCTTT
>TRBJ1-4|NA|TRBV24-1|TRBD1
CATSEGGTGDEKLFF
TGTGCCACCAGTGAGGGGGGGACAGGCGACGAAAAACTGTTTTTT